These 17 T cell receptor beta chains originate from one sample sequenced in a study of T cell responses to AZD1222 COVID-19 vaccine. Data came from immunoSEQ multiplex PCR; TCRdb stores just in-frame clones and leaves some out. Of 140,000 to 150,000 clones listed, approximately 90% are singletons. The input for sequencing was peripheral blood, taken on day 0 of AZD1222 vaccination. These receptors originate from an adult in good health.

This chain connects TRBV3-1 (or the pseudogene TRBV3-2) to TRBJ1-4, with TRBD1 identical over 7 bases. CDR3 length: 12 residues. In germline, CDR1 is LGHDT, CDR2 YNNKEL (reference sequence). After removal of 3 bases from V and 10 bases from J, the junction contained 2 bases not matched to a gene. This chain's CDR3 is CASSQAGGKLFF. In DNA form, the CDR3 reads TGTGCCAGCAGCCAGGCAGGGGGAAAACTGTTTTTT.

The chain is built from TRBV5-1 and TRBJ2-6, with no clear D. The germline CDR1 and CDR2 sequences are SGHRS and YFSETQ. The V and J ends lost 0 bases and 2 bases respectively, with 9 bases between them. CDR3 length: 16 amino acids. CDR3 amino acids: CASSLASLPGANVLTF. CDR3 in DNA: TGCGCCAGCAGCTTGGCTTCCCTCCCTGGGGCCAACGTCCTGACTTTC.

J is TRBJ1-2 and V is TRBV11-2; no definite D call. This CDR3 has 15 amino acids. Germline CDR1 SGHAT, CDR2 FQNNGV. The V gene lost 1 base and the J gene lost 4 bases, with 13 bases spanning the gap. The CDR3 sequence is CASSLVGIESYGYTF. In nucleotides, the CDR3 is TGTGCCAGCAGCTTAGTAGGCATCGAAAGCTATGGCTACACCTTC.

This clone was recorded once. The chain links TRBV11-2 to TRBJ1-1; D unclear. This CDR3 has 14 amino acids. CDR1 and CDR2 (germline): SGHAT, FQNNGV. Trimming took 7 bases from V and 5 from J, leaving 17 bases between them. Here the CDR3 reads CASTPGGRGTEAFF. The CDR3 coding sequence is TGTGCCAGCACCCCCGGCGGGCGTGGAACTGAAGCTTTCTTT.

This chain uses TRBV7-3 with TRBJ2-1, with TRBD2 matching over 7 bases. Looked up from germline, CDR1 is SGHTA and CDR2 is FQGTGA. This CDR3 is 15 amino acids long. With V trimmed by 2 bases and J by 4 bases, 5 bases remained unmatched. The CDR3 sequence is CASSLHAGEYNEQFF. CDR3 nucleotide sequence: TGTGCCAGCAGCTTACATGCGGGGGAGTACAATGAGCAGTTCTTC.

V gene TRBV19 combines with J gene TRBJ2-7, with D possibly called TRBD1 or TRBD2 (5 bases each). Germline values: CDR1 LNHDA, CDR2 SQIVND (reference sequence). The CDR3 runs to 16 residues. Trimming took off 3 bases at V and 4 bases at J, with 19 bases between the two ends. CDR3 nucleotide sequence: TGTGCCAGTAGTATGGATGGGGGTGTGGGGGTATACGAGCAGTACTTC. It specifies CASSMDGGVGVYEQYF.

V is TRBV3-1 (or the pseudogene TRBV3-2) and J is TRBJ1-1; 11 bases are shared with TRBD1. Germline loops: CDR1 LGHDT, CDR2 YNNKEL (reference sequence). The V gene end was trimmed by 10 bases and the J gene end by 4 bases; junction bases not matched to a gene: 14. The CDR3 is 16 amino acids. The CDR3 region has the DNA TGTGCCACTGGGGTGAGGACAGGGGGCATGGGCACTGAAGCTTTCTTT. It specifies CATGVRTGGMGTEAFF.

This clone appeared once. The gene calls are TRBV5-6 and TRBJ1-2; D call uncertain. Germline lookup yields CDR1 SGHDT and CDR2 YYEEEE. The V end lost 4 bases, the J end lost 5 bases, and 9 bases lay between the germline ends. This CDR3 spans 12 amino acids. In DNA form, the CDR3 reads TGTGCCAGCAGCACGGGAGCTTATGGCTACACCTTC. Translating it yields CASSTGAYGYTF.

The chain couples TRBV9 to TRBJ2-3, with TRBD2 matching over 12 bases. The CDR3 length is 18 residues. Germline assignment: CDR1 SGDLS and CDR2 YYNGEE. V shed 0 bases, J shed 2 bases, and the junction held 7 bases outside the gene matches. The CDR3 region has the DNA TGTGCCAGCAGCGTAGCTACCTCTAGCGGGGGGGACACAGATACGCAGTATTTT. Its protein is CASSVATSSGGDTDTQYF. Drawing the rest from reference TRBV9 and TRBJ2-3, the complete variable domain is DSGVTQTPKHLITATGQRVTLRCSPRSGDLSVYWYQQSLDQGLQFLIQYYNGEERAKGNILERFSAQQFPDLHSELNLSSLELGDSALYFCASSVATSSGGDTDTQYFGPGTRLTVL.

The chain recombines TRBV7-8 with TRBJ1-2, with 8 bases aligning to TRBD1. The V gene's germline CDR1 is SGHVS and CDR2 FQNEAQ. The CDR3 is 14 amino acids. J lost 12 bases, V lost 2 bases, and 11 bases had no gene match. The CDR3 DNA reads TGTGCCAGCAGCTTATCCGGGACAGGAGTACCCAACACCTTC. This translates into CASSLSGTGVPNTF.

The V call is TRBV3-1 (or the pseudogene TRBV3-2), the J call TRBJ1-5, with 7 bases aligning to TRBD1. There are 14 residues in the CDR3. Germline-derived CDR1 and CDR2 are LGHDT and YNNKEL (reference sequence). The V and J ends lost 4 bases and 7 bases, in that order; junction bases with no gene match: 7. The CDR3 spells CASSLRGDGQPQHF. Here the CDR3 DNA reads TGTGCCAGCAGCCTCAGGGGGGACGGCCAGCCCCAGCATTTT.

The chain uses TRBV28 and TRBJ1-6; no clear D gene. Germline values: CDR1 MDHEN, CDR2 SYDVKM. The CDR3 totals 11 residues. Trimming cost V 3 bases and J 11 bases, with 5 bases left between them. CDR3 bases: TGTGCCAGCAGTTTGGAGGCACCCCTCCACTTT. The encoded protein is CASSLEAPLHF.

This chain's CDR3 is CASSPSGQPFNEQFF. CDR3 DNA: TGCGCCAGCAGCCCTTCGGGACAGCCCTTCAATGAGCAGTTCTTC. The V call is TRBV5-1, the J call TRBJ2-1, with 7 bases that match TRBD1. Germline CDR1 reads SGHRS; CDR2 reads YFSETQ. The CDR3 is made up of 15 amino acids. After removal of 4 bases from V and 6 bases from J, the junction contained 10 bases not matched to a gene.

The gene calls are TRBV3-1 (or the pseudogene TRBV3-2) and TRBJ1-1; D is perhaps TRBD1 (6 bases). V was trimmed by 8 bases and J by 1 base, leaving 20 bases between them. CDR3 length equals 16 residues. CDR1 is LGHDT and CDR2 is YNNKEL in the germline V gene (reference sequence). The CDR3 bases are TGTGCCAGCTTTTATTGGGACACCGGACAGAACACTGAAGCTTTCTTT. Protein: CASFYWDTGQNTEAFF.

The V call is TRBV14, the J call TRBJ1-2, with 8 bases identical to TRBD1. Germline CDR1 reads SGHDN; CDR2 reads FVKESK. Germline trimming cut 1 base from V and 3 bases from J; bases unmatched to any gene: 1. The CDR3 is 14 amino acids. Here the CDR3 reads CASSQGQGYYGYTF. DNA of the CDR3: TGTGCCAGCAGCCAAGGACAGGGGTACTATGGCTACACCTTC.

The gene calls are TRBV2 and TRBJ2-5; D might be TRBD2 (6 bases). V was shortened by 6 bases and J by 5 bases, with 10 bases between the two germline ends. The CDR3 is 12 amino acids. The germline CDR1 and CDR2 sequences are SNHLY and FYNNEI. This CDR3 reads CASRRGAETQYF. CDR3 DNA sequence: TGTGCCAGCAGGCGGGGAGCGGAGACCCAGTACTTC.

V usage is TRBV6-5 and J usage is TRBJ1-1, with a possible D match to TRBD1 (6 bases). Germline V lookup: CDR1 MNHEY, CDR2 SVGAGI. Trimming removed 3 bases from V and 5 bases from J, with 13 bases in between. The CDR3 runs to 14 residues. This CDR3 reads CASSYKGGGTEAFF. In nucleotides, the CDR3 is TGTGCCAGCAGTTATAAGGGGGGGGGAACTGAAGCTTTCTTT.